One and the same sample provided the 32 T cell receptor beta chains below, sequenced in a study of OX40 agonist ivuxolimab in advanced cancers. Only in-frame clones appear in the TCRdb table, and some are missing; sequencing was by immunoSEQ multiplex PCR. This table has more than 65,000 clones, roughly 90% appearing once. Sequencing was performed on CD4+ or CD8+ T cells sorted from blood, taken in a trial of the OX40 agonist ivuxolimab. The receptor source for this set is an adult with an advanced solid tumor such as melanoma, head and neck, liver or kidney cancer.

The chain uses TRBV11-2 and TRBJ2-1, with D tentatively TRBD2 (7 bases). The CDR3 runs to 15 residues. Trimming stripped 5 bases from V and 8 bases from J, with 19 bases between. Germline V lookup: CDR1 SGHAT, CDR2 FQNNGV. The CDR3 coding sequence is TGTGCCAGCAGCCGGACTAGGGGGGCGGGTTATGAGCAGTTCTTC. Translation: CASSRTRGAGYEQFF. The full variable domain, completed using reference TRBV11-2 and TRBJ2-1, is EAGVAQSPRYKIIEKRQSVAFWCNPISGHATLYWYQQILGQGPKLLIQFQNNGVVDDSQLPKDRFSAERLKGVDSTLKIQPAKLEDSAVYLCASSRTRGAGYEQFFGPGTRLTVL.

In its sample, this clone was seen a few times. The chain combines TRBV20-1 with TRBJ1-1; D gene unclear. From germline, CDR1 is DFQATT and CDR2 SNEGSKA (reference sequence). The CDR3 contains 11 residues. Trimming took 5 bases from V and 4 from J, leaving 8 bases between them. CDR3 DNA sequence: TGCAGTGCTGTGAAAACCACTGAAGCTTTCTTT. This codes for CSAVKTTEAFF.

This clone was seen just once. Other nucleotide sequences in the sample specify the same CDR3. The chain is built from TRBV9 and TRBJ1-2; 8 nucleotides align to TRBD1. The trim removed 4 bases at V and 2 bases at J, leaving 1 base unmatched. Germline loops: CDR1 SGDLS, CDR2 YYNGEE. The CDR3 covers 13 residues. CDR3 DNA: TGTGCCAGCAGCAGGGACAGGAACTATGGCTACACCTTC. It translates to CASSRDRNYGYTF. Complete variable domain (other parts from reference TRBV9 and TRBJ1-2): DSGVTQTPKHLITATGQRVTLRCSPRSGDLSVYWYQQSLDQGLQFLIQYYNGEERAKGNILERFSAQQFPDLHSELNLSSLELGDSALYFCASSRDRNYGYTFGSGTRLTVV.

The chain uses TRBV7-9 and TRBJ2-5, with unresolved D. Germline V gene lookup returns CDR1 SEHNR and CDR2 FQNEAQ (reference sequence). The CDR3 has 12 residues. Trimming stripped 0 bases from V and 4 bases from J, with 3 bases between. CDR3 sequence (DNA): TGTGCCAGCAGCTTAGCGCCAGAGACCCAGTACTTC. Encoded protein: CASSLAPETQYF.

This chain joins TRBV5-4 and TRBJ2-7; perhaps TRBD1 as D (6 bases). This CDR3 comprises 14 residues. Germline CDR1 SGHNT, CDR2 YYREEE (reference sequence). Trimming took 2 bases from V and 5 from J, leaving 14 bases between them. The CDR3 is CASSLKAQGHEQYF. Written as DNA, the CDR3 is TGTGCCAGCAGCTTAAAGGCCCAGGGGCACGAGCAGTACTTC.

The gene calls are TRBV5-1 and TRBJ1-5, with TRBD1 as a possible D gene (6 bases). CDR1 SGHRS and CDR2 YFSETQ come from the germline V gene. The length of the CDR3 is 15 residues. V lost 0 bases and J lost 4, with 11 bases in between. CDR3 DNA sequence: TGCGCCAGCAGCTTGGGGGACACCACTAATCAGCCCCAGCATTTT. Translated: CASSLGDTTNQPQHF.

This clone was seen once. Here the CDR3 reads CASSLISDRYNEQFF. The DNA of the CDR3 is TGTGCCAGCAGCTTAATCTCGGACAGATACAATGAGCAGTTCTTC. The chain is built from TRBV11-2 and TRBJ2-1, with a possible D match to TRBD1 (6 bases). Per the germline V gene, CDR1 is SGHAT and CDR2 is FQNNGV. This CDR3 region has 15 residues. The V end was cut by 2 bases, the J end by 4 bases, with 12 bases between. The complete variable domain, with remaining parts taken from reference TRBV11-2 and TRBJ2-1, reads EAGVAQSPRYKIIEKRQSVAFWCNPISGHATLYWYQQILGQGPKLLIQFQNNGVVDDSQLPKDRFSAERLKGVDSTLKIQPAKLEDSAVYLCASSLISDRYNEQFFGPGTRLTVL.

This clone has a handful of counts. This rearrangement joins TRBV15 to TRBJ2-1; either TRBD1 or TRBD2 may fit D (5 bases each). Trimming removed 2 bases at V and 8 bases at J, with 13 bases between. The CDR3 spans 14 residues. Germline CDR1 and CDR2: LNHNV and YYDKDF (reference sequence). CDR3 residues: CATSRRVTGHEQFF. The DNA for the CDR3 is TGTGCCACCAGCAGACGAGTAACGGGGCATGAGCAGTTCTTC. The complete variable domain, with remaining parts taken from reference TRBV15 and TRBJ2-1, reads DAMVIQNPRYQVTQFGKPVTLSCSQTLNHNVMYWYQQKSSQAPKLLFHYYDKDFNNEADTPDNFQSRRPNTSFCFLDIRSPGLGDTAMYLCATSRRVTGHEQFFGPGTRLTVL.

V usage is TRBV18 and J usage is TRBJ2-1; D is undetermined. The V end lost 3 bases, the J end lost 8 bases, and 23 bases lay between the germline ends. The V gene's germline CDR1 is KGHSH and CDR2 LQKENI. The CDR3 totals 17 residues. In DNA form, the CDR3 reads TGTGCCAGCTCACCCTTTCCAAGTGTACGTGAAACACATGAGCAGTTCTTC. Encoded protein: CASSPFPSVRETHEQFF.

V usage is TRBV10-1 and J usage is TRBJ2-2; D possibly corresponds to TRBD2 (6 bases). The CDR3 extends over 15 amino acids. The germline CDR1 and CDR2 sequences are WNHNN and SYGVQD (reference sequence). V was shortened by 3 bases and J by 2 bases, with 10 bases between the two germline ends. CDR3 sequence (DNA): TGCGCCAGCAGTGAAACCGGGACTAACACCGGGGAGCTGTTTTTT. Translating it yields CASSETGTNTGELFF.

The chain links TRBV19 to TRBJ1-4; 7 nucleotides agree with TRBD1. The V segment lost 0 bases and the J segment 3 bases; nucleotides outside the gene matches: 7. In germline, CDR1 is LNHDA, CDR2 SQIVND (reference sequence). This CDR3 has 17 amino acids. CDR3 bases: TGTGCCAGTAGTATAGACCCCACCGGGACAGCTAATGAAAAACTGTTTTTT. Translating it yields CASSIDPTGTANEKLFF.

The V and J genes are TRBV25-1 and TRBJ1-1; D uncertain. The germline V gene has CDR1 MGHDK and CDR2 SYGVNS. V lost 3 bases and J 1 base, leaving 9 bases between the germline ends. There are 14 residues in the CDR3. In DNA form, the CDR3 reads TGTGCCAGCAGTGATCAGGTATCGAACACTGAAGCTTTCTTT. It specifies CASSDQVSNTEAFF. Looking up the rest from reference TRBV25-1 and TRBJ1-1 gives the full variable domain: EADIYQTPRYLVIGTGKKITLECSQTMGHDKMYWYQQDPGMELHLIHYSYGVNSTEKGDLSSESTVSRIRTEHFPLTLESARPSHTSQYLCASSDQVSNTEAFFGQGTRLTVV.

V gene TRBV7-6 combines with J gene TRBJ2-2; D call uncertain. This CDR3 is built from 14 residues. Looked up from germline, CDR1 is SGHVS and CDR2 is FNYEAQ. V lost 1 base and J lost 6, with 9 bases in between. The CDR3 is CASSLDSSAGELFF. The CDR3 DNA follows: TGTGCCAGCAGCTTAGATTCTTCGGCCGGGGAGCTGTTTTTT.

The V gene is TRBV5-6, the J gene TRBJ1-2, with a tentative D call TRBD1 (5 bases). The CDR3 extends over 16 amino acids. Germline V gene data show CDR1 as SGHDT and CDR2 as YYEEEE. Trimming pared 0 bases from V and 7 bases from J, leaving 19 bases between. CDR3 region: CASSLGPAGTVAGYTF. CDR3 DNA sequence: TGTGCCAGCAGCTTGGGTCCTGCAGGGACGGTAGCTGGCTACACCTTC.

The chain joins TRBV7-2 to TRBJ2-7; 8 bases are shared with TRBD2. The V and J ends lost 1 base and 4 bases, in that order; junction bases with no gene match: 9. This CDR3 region has 16 residues. CDR1 is SGHTA, CDR2 FQGNSA, per germline. The CDR3 protein is CASSLERLAGYYEQYF. In nucleotides, the CDR3 is TGTGCCAGCAGCTTAGAGCGGTTAGCGGGATATTACGAGCAGTACTTC.

The chain couples TRBV7-2 to TRBJ2-7; 7 bases line up with TRBD2. CDR3 length equals 14 residues. The J segment lost 4 bases and the V segment lost 2 bases, leaving 5 bases of the junction unmatched. The germline CDR1 and CDR2 sequences are SGHTA and FQGNSA. The CDR3 loop is CASSLSGNLYEQYF. CDR3 coding DNA: TGTGCCAGCAGCTTAAGCGGGAATCTTTACGAGCAGTACTTC.

The chain uses TRBV19 and TRBJ1-5; 12 bases are a match to TRBD1. This CDR3 comprises 15 residues. J lost 6 bases, V lost 4 bases, and 4 bases had no gene match. Germline CDR1 LNHDA, CDR2 SQIVND (reference sequence). CDR3 in DNA: TGTGCCAGTAGTAGGGACAGGGGGCGGGGTCAGCCCCAGCATTTT. Translating gives CASSRDRGRGQPQHF.

The chain recombines TRBV7-9 with TRBJ2-7, with D unresolved. V lost 4 bases, J lost 5 bases, and 9 bases lay in between. The CDR3 length is 12 residues. The germline V gene has CDR1 SEHNR and CDR2 FQNEAQ (reference sequence). CDR3 in amino acids: CASSSSSHEQYF. CDR3 DNA sequence: TGTGCCAGCAGCTCCTCATCCCACGAGCAGTACTTC.

This chain uses TRBV2 with TRBJ2-1, with a tentative D call TRBD2 (7 bases). Trimming took 6 bases from V and 0 from J, leaving 15 bases between them. The CDR3 runs to 16 residues. Germline CDR1 is SNHLY and CDR2 is FYNNEI. The CDR3 loop reads CASRGGLVGSYNEQFF. CDR3 nucleotide sequence: TGTGCCAGCAGGGGGGGGCTAGTTGGCTCCTACAATGAGCAGTTCTTC. The whole variable domain, remainder taken from reference TRBV2 and TRBJ2-1, is EPEVTQTPSHQVTQMGQEVILRCVPISNHLYFYWYRQILGQKVEFLVSFYNNEISEKSEIFDDQFSVERPDGSNFTLKIRSTKLEDSAMYFCASRGGLVGSYNEQFFGPGTRLTVL.

The chain links TRBV19 to TRBJ1-2, with 7 bases matching TRBD1. Looked up from germline, CDR1 is LNHDA and CDR2 is SQIVND (reference sequence). V dropped 4 bases and J dropped 4; count of bases not matched to a gene: 0. The CDR3 length is 12 residues. The CDR3 reads CASSRDSYGYTF. CDR3 nucleotides: TGTGCCAGTAGTAGGGACAGCTATGGCTACACCTTC.

The genes are TRBV19 and TRBJ2-7, with a tentative D call TRBD1 (6 bases). Germline V gives CDR1 LNHDA, CDR2 SQIVND (reference sequence). The CDR3 is 14 amino acids. Trimming left V 6 bases short and J 2 bases short, with 14 bases between. CDR3 in amino acids: CASRPPGETYEQYF. The CDR3 DNA is TGTGCCAGTAGACCCCCAGGGGAGACCTACGAGCAGTACTTC.

CDR3 protein: CASSILAGVSDTQYF. The CDR3 nucleotides are TGTGCCAGCAGCATCCTAGCGGGAGTCTCAGATACGCAGTATTTT. The rearrangement links TRBV7-3 to TRBJ2-3; 10 positions match TRBD2. The CDR3 is made up of 15 amino acids. Trimming cost V 5 bases and J 4 bases; bases outside gene matches: 6. Germline CDR1 SGHTA, CDR2 FQGTGA.

CDR3 bases: TGTGCCAGCAGCCTCGGACGGCAGGGAGACATAGTACGCGCTTTCTTT. Amino acids: CASSLGRQGDIVRAFF. The J gene is TRBJ1-1, the V gene TRBV4-2; D possibly corresponds to TRBD1 (5 bases). In germline, CDR1 is LGHNA, CDR2 YNFKEQ. The length of the CDR3 is 16 residues. Deletions cut 4 bases from V and 11 bases from J, with 26 bases between.

This chain joins TRBV5-6 and TRBJ2-7; D unresolved. Germline lookup yields CDR1 SGHDT and CDR2 YYEEEE. Trimming left V 4 bases short and J 1 base short, with 3 bases between. The CDR3 has 11 residues. The CDR3 nucleotides read TGTGCCAGCAGCCAATCCTACGAGCAGTACTTC. Translation gives CASSQSYEQYF. Full variable domain (missing parts from reference TRBV5-6 and TRBJ2-7): DAGVTQSPTHLIKTRGQQVTLRCSPKSGHDTVSWYQQALGQGPQFIFQYYEEEERQRGNFPDRFSGHQFPNYSSELNVNALLLGDSALYLCASSQSYEQYFGPGTRLTVT.

The chain is built from TRBV11-2 and TRBJ2-1; TRBD1 matches at 7 bases. The CDR3 totals 13 residues. Germline values: CDR1 SGHAT, CDR2 FQNNGV. Trimming cost V 3 bases and J 6 bases; bases outside gene matches: 2. The CDR3, as DNA: TGTGCCAGCAGCTTGACAGGGTCCAATGAGCAGTTCTTC. Protein product: CASSLTGSNEQFF.

The gene calls are TRBV11-3 and TRBJ2-2, with 9 bases aligning to TRBD2. CDR3 length: 20 amino acids. Germline assignment: CDR1 SGHNT and CDR2 YENEEA. V shed 2 bases, J shed 5 bases, and the junction held 18 bases outside the gene matches. The CDR3 sequence: CASSLMRVRSAGGSTGELFF. Written as DNA, the CDR3 is TGTGCCAGCAGCTTAATGCGAGTCAGATCGGCGGGAGGGAGTACCGGGGAGCTGTTTTTT. The full variable domain, rest sourced from reference TRBV11-3 and TRBJ2-2, is EAGVVQSPRYKIIEKKQPVAFWCNPISGHNTLYWYLQNLGQGPELLIRYENEEAVDDSQLPKDRFSAERLKGVDSTLKIQPAELGDSAVYLCASSLMRVRSAGGSTGELFFGEGSRLTVL.

The chain joins TRBV7-5 to TRBJ2-1; the table names TRBD2, a call not compared with the DNA. TRBV7-5 is classified as a pseudogene. The length of the CDR3 is 18 residues. CDR3 region: CARSLFPLAGGGYNEQFF. CDR3 sequence (DNA): TGTGCCAGAAGCCTTTTCCCCTTAGCGGGAGGGGGTTACAATGAGCAGTTCTTC.

The chain couples TRBV7-2 to TRBJ2-2; possible D gene TRBD1, 6 bases. The germline CDR1 and CDR2 sequences are SGHTA and FQGNSA. The CDR3 runs to 16 residues. The V and J ends lost 4 bases and 0 bases respectively, with 12 bases between them. CDR3 DNA sequence: TGTGCCAGCAGCTCAAACAGGGTCCCGAACACCGGGGAGCTGTTTTTT. Translation gives CASSSNRVPNTGELFF.

This chain joins TRBV21-1 and TRBJ1-1; whether TRBD1, the table's D call, matches the DNA was not checked. TRBV21-1 is a documented pseudogene. There are 16 residues in the CDR3. DNA for the CDR3: TGTGCCAGCAGCAAAGATCAAGGGACAGGGTACACTGAAGCTTTCTTT. Translating gives CASSKDQGTGYTEAFF.

The chain combines TRBV19 with TRBJ2-2, with D perhaps TRBD1 or TRBD2 (6 bases each). V was cut by 2 bases and J by 5 bases, with 15 bases left in between. Germline V lookup: CDR1 LNHDA, CDR2 SQIVND (reference sequence). The CDR3 consists of 16 residues. CDR3 in amino acids: CASSIPHGGKTGELFF. CDR3 DNA sequence: TGTGCCAGTAGTATACCCCACGGGGGCAAGACCGGGGAGCTGTTTTTT.

The CDR3 nucleotides read TGTGCCAGTCAGACAGGGGGCACAAACTATGGCTACACCTTC. Amino acids: CASQTGGTNYGYTF. The chain is built from TRBV25-1 and TRBJ1-2; 10 bases are shared with TRBD1. The CDR3 length is 14 residues. Trimming cost V 9 bases and J 2 bases; bases outside gene matches: 6. The V gene's germline CDR1 is MGHDK and CDR2 SYGVNS.

The chain is built from TRBV5-1 and TRBJ1-5; D is unresolved. Germline V gene sequence: CDR1 SGHRS, CDR2 YFSETQ. This CDR3 contains 13 residues. The V end lost 1 base, the J end lost 5 bases, and 7 bases lay between the germline ends. For the CDR3, the DNA is TGCGCCAGCAGCTTGTTTACTGATCAGCCCCAGCATTTT. It specifies CASSLFTDQPQHF.